This T cell receptor beta chain derives from a study of chemoradiotherapy in HPV16-positive cancers. Overall study findings and caveats: The functional HPV-specific definition rests on just a couple of HPV16-positive patients.

Note on this clone: Its antigen is undetermined.

Over chemoradiotherapy, repertoires were sampled more than once. Generated by immunoSEQ multiplex PCR, the TCRdb table keeps only in-frame clones and is missing some. The profile shows several thousand clones, 78% of them singletons. Sampling was conducted from a patient who underwent chemoradiotherapy. The clonotype originates from a human donor with HPV-associated anogenital cancer.

The CDR3 coding sequence is TGTGCCAGCAGCTCTCTAGCTGGGACAGACTATGAGCAGTTCTTC. This codes for CASSSLAGTDYEQFF. V usage is TRBV7-8 and J usage is TRBJ2-1; 7 bases map to TRBD1. CDR3 length: 15 amino acids. The V segment lost 4 bases and the J segment 8 bases; nucleotides outside the gene matches: 11. Germline values: CDR1 SGHVS, CDR2 FQNEAQ.